Included here is one T cell receptor (beta chain) sequence, with context. This specimen belongs to a study of control samples from healthy donors and cancer patients. Profiled with immunoSEQ multiplex PCR; TCRdb holds only in-frame clones, not every one. The sample has 100,000 to 150,000 clones, roughly 92% seen once. The CDR3 totals 14 residues. V was clipped by 2 bases and J by 7 bases; unmatched bases: 3. The germline V gene has CDR1 MNHEY and CDR2 SVGAGI. The TCR comes from an older man with head and neck cancer. The chain joins TRBV6-5 to TRBJ2-1; 9 bases line up with TRBD1. Sequenced: PBMCs. CDR3 sequence: CASSYLDRGNEQFF. The CDR3 DNA reads as TGTGCCAGCAGTTACCTGGACAGGGGAAATGAGCAGTTCTTC.